This T cell receptor beta chain was documented in a study of T-cell memory formation after mild COVID-19. Germline loops: CDR1 DFQATT, CDR2 SNEGSKA (reference sequence). The CDR3 runs to 15 residues. The V end lost 0 bases, the J end lost 0 bases, and 9 bases lay between the germline ends. MiXCR, run by TCRdb on the 5' RACE reads, gives a single entry per CDR3 protein. The data hold 350,000 to 450,000 distinct CDR3 sequences, with about 24% observed a single time. The V gene is TRBV20-1, the J gene TRBJ1-3; unclear D gene. This receptor was obtained from an adult woman who had mild COVID-19 (a few samples of this study predate the infection). Cell type and time point are not known. The specimen sequenced was PBMCs or a T cell subset sorted from them (not recorded which). CDR3 in DNA: TGCAGTGCTAGAGATTCAGGCGCCTCTGGAAACACCATATATTTT. As protein: CSARDSGASGNTIYF.